This record covers a single T cell receptor (beta chain). The antigen this receptor binds is unknown. Nothing much larger sits one base from this clone, and base qualities are not available. This sample was taken from a study of cytomegalovirus exposure and HLA in healthy donors (dated by TCRdb to about 2017). Describing the broader study: An earlier analysis of roughly 610 of the donors reported under 300 Gb of sequence data and 117 million unique TCR beta sequences obtained from about 179 million T cells. Across some 400 genotyped donors of the cohort, an average of roughly 230,000 unique TCR beta nucleotide sequences per donor were sequenced, and approximately 17% of those sequences were non-productive. The later analysis used no new phenotypic data to find candidate immune exposures, relying instead on TCR beta sequences and their occurrence across donors. An early release that covered some 630 HLA-typed donors contained 250 to 350 gigabases of sequencing data and tens of millions of unique TCR sequences. A later genetic analysis took genome-wide SNP genotypes for about 60% of the roughly 670 donors and used that subset as a discovery cohort. The study aimed to test whether cataloging public T cell receptors could reveal signatures of past pathogen exposure. To predict cytomegalovirus infection status, the study combined high-throughput TCR immunosequencing, statistical association of individual TCRs with disease status, and machine learning. Of the roughly 400 genotyped donors, roughly 76% were placed in the genetic ancestry cluster associated with self-reported Caucasian donors. In a later analysis, previously published TCR beta repertoires from several hundred donors were re-analyzed and high-resolution HLA genotyping was added so that TCR occurrence patterns could be studied. Donor age, sex, ethnicity and CMV serostatus were collected together with the repertoire data. HLA typing covered class I and class II loci at four-digit resolution. Four to six DR-DQ haplotypes were handled as single units for association and clustering, since linkage in the cohort was strong. Besides the first cohort of roughly 700 subjects, a separate validation cohort made up of over 100 different subjects was used. The study profiled the T cell repertoires of 666 subjects by immunosequencing and related them to cytomegalovirus serostatus. Typing coverage differed by locus: A, B, C, DRB1 and DQB1 were typed in roughly 620-640 donors, DQA1 in 500 to 550, DPA1 in 600 to 610, and DPB1 in approximately 450. In an earlier analysis of 587 of the donors, high-throughput TCR beta sequencing was used to judge whether each TCR beta V gene segment behaved as functional or pseudogenic. All discovery cohort repertoires had been generated using a single sequencing platform. On the study overall, not on this receptor specifically: A later analysis found that most CMV-associated TCR beta chains appeared HLA-restricted, with HLA associations seemingly driven largely by CMV exposure. When HLA alleles, especially DR and DQ, strongly co-occurred, attributing TCR associations to individual alleles was difficult. At a false discovery rate of 0.05, a later analysis linked approximately 18,000 TCR beta sequences to specific HLA alleles. A cluster of highly shared sequence variants was judged likely to be a technical artifact of the sequencing pipeline. An earlier analysis of around 540 of the donors showed that most TCR beta V segments appeared in productive rearrangements either about 87% or about 30% of the time, which broadly matched IMGT annotations. A total of around 150 TCR beta chains were listed by the study as associated with cytomegalovirus. For the cohort, immune exposure information was limited to CMV serostatus. A later genetic analysis reported fewer N-insertions in productive TCRs among donors in an Asian-associated ancestry cluster than the roughly 690-donor mean. Most TCR sequences were observed very rarely across donors, whereas some public TCRs were present in many individuals. The authors suggested that the approach could potentially be extended to other disease states and immunological phenotypes. HLA typing was unavailable for some donors at each locus, so association tests used only the typed subset. Several of the top co-occurrence clusters appeared to be linked to parvovirus B19, influenza, CMV and Epstein-Barr virus, according to a later analysis. Only TCR beta chains were sequenced in this cohort, and the absence of alpha or paired-chain data limited detectable features. According to a later analysis, TCR association rates differed among HLA loci, with DRB1 alleles showing the most associated TCRs and HLA-C alleles showing the fewest. A further reported finding was that TCR beta sequences accurately predicted the HLA-A and HLA-B alleles for most subjects in the first cohort. Cytomegalovirus status was reported to be diagnosed by the classifier with high specificity and sensitivity in both the original and validation cohorts. About 17 rarely observed V segments, including chromosome 9 orphons, were excluded from the earlier analysis of a few hundred of the donors because counts were too low. A later analysis found that HLA-associated TCR beta chains were more clonally expanded and had lower generation probabilities than equally common non-associated chains. V-gene and J-gene trimming of TCR beta chains was associated with a missense DCLRE1C variant in a later genetic analysis, and the association was replicated in an independent cohort. A few of the identified cytomegalovirus-associated TCR beta chains were confirmed in vitro to be specific for cytomegalovirus antigens. Correlated functional status among segregating V segments might reflect linkage disequilibrium, but an unknown experimental factor could not be ruled out. Some IMGT-functional V segments, including TRBV6-2 and TRBV6-3, could not be told apart with the 87-base-pair reads, so those segments were excluded. The presence/absence analyses assumed that sequencing depth was roughly uniform across donors, and that assumption may not be true.

Its CDR3 holds 16 amino acids, cysteine through phenylalanine. The DNA shown is the 48-base CDR3, in frame from base 1. The germline V gene encodes CDR1 SEHNR and CDR2 FQNEAQ (reference sequence). From V the trimming removes 3 bases and from J it removes 2 bases, while the gene matches leave 10 bases of the junction unaccounted for. In total, about 650 healthy bone marrow donors made up the cohort. Cohort members were all nominally healthy when sampled, although unrecorded immune exposures were likely present. The donor tested CMV seropositive and was one of the 289 seropositive cohort members. A peripheral blood sample was collected from each donor, and TCR beta sequencing was performed on peripheral blood mononuclear cells. Genomic DNA was extracted from the blood cell samples with the Qiagen DNeasy Blood Extraction Kit. The library was generated by the immunoSEQ multiplex PCR assay. For the multiplex PCR, a mixture combining 60 forward primers for TCR Vbeta segments and 13 reverse primers for TCR Jbeta segments was used. Amplification of the CDR3 region of rearranged TCR beta genes was performed with a multiplex PCR assay on genomic DNA. On the Illumina HiSeq System, the amplified TCR beta libraries were sequenced as 87-base-pair reads. As for how the authors treated the data: A later analysis tallied 75 million to 95 million unique TCR beta chains across the 640 or so repertoires, and 10 million to 11 million of those chains were shared by two or more donors. Raw reads were error-corrected and collapsed into unique sequences by a nearest-neighbor algorithm in which closely related sequences were merged to remove PCR and sequencing errors. Alignment of CDR3 sequences to IMGT reference sequences was used to assign V, D and J gene segments. Each retained sequence needed at least a six-nucleotide match to both a V gene segment and a J gene segment. A rearrangement was called productive if the CDR3 had no stop codons and remained in frame with V and J, and every other rearrangement was called non-productive. CDR3 was defined according to IMGT convention as the region running from the second conserved V-encoded cysteine to the conserved J-encoded phenylalanine. The earlier analysis of about 590 of the donors excluded sequences that lacked an unambiguous match to a single V gene segment. An earlier analysis of a few hundred of the donors called V segments functional above 56.7% productive rearrangements and segregating when the between-donor standard deviation exceeded 5%. A statistical classification framework was built for diagnosing cytomegalovirus status from the catalog of TCR beta chain sequences. A later analysis assigned V and J genes by comparing TCR nucleotide sequences with IMGT/GENE-DB human TR gene sequences. A later analysis assigned CDR3 sequences and most-parsimonious VDJ recombination scenarios with the TCRdist pipeline. A later analysis defined each TCR beta chain by its CDR3 amino acid sequence plus V-gene family, and excluded reads lacking a unique V-gene family. To address suspected cross-contamination and a sequencing artifact, a later analysis removed approximately 590 highly shared, low-generation-probability nucleotide sequences. In a later analysis, a clonal expansion index for each public chain was calculated from normalized within-repertoire ranks of inferred template counts. Generation probabilities in a later analysis came from a VDJ recombination model fitted to out-of-frame rearrangements, and those results were checked against IGoR. In a later analysis, hypergeometric tests were used to score TCR-TCR, TCR-HLA and TCR-CMV co-occurrence, with a repertoire-size bias correction applied to TCR pairs. To estimate false discovery rates, a later analysis permuted the HLA or CMV assignments 20 times. In a later analysis, co-occurring TCRs were grouped using DBSCAN, with TCRdist sequence similarity added in when clustering inside HLA-allele-positive subsets. Co-occurrence clustering excluded repertoires with fewer than 30,000 or more than 120,000 public chains, plus five with anomalous nucleotide sharing. What TCRdb holds here is the immuneACCESS table cut down to in-frame rearrangements. Part of the clones is not present; checked against another copy, under half of the missing clones reflect an unresolved V gene, and the others are unexplained. V, J and clone size are taken as reported in that table, and D and trimming were inferred from the DNA itself. For this sample the table gives more than 95,000 clones, of which 65% to 80% were detected only once. Together, the top ten hold around 14% of the sample.

This TCR derives from a woman aged 70-85 years in good health and CMV-seropositive. The sample consisted of PBMCs. The chain is encoded by TRBV7-9 joined to TRBJ2-7, with TRBD2 matching 7 junction bases. The DNA sequence is as follows: TGTGCCAGCAGCTTGGGGGGGAGCGGAGTCCCCTACGAGCAGTACTTC. Translated, this gives CASSLGGSGVPYEQYF.